The clone carrying this TCR beta chain has at least ten counts. Its antigen is undetermined. The time point was: newly diagnosed GD, antithyroid drugs for less than 3 months. Isolated PBMC RNA provided the starting material for the TCR library. CDR3 regions were amplified by Arm-PCR using iRepertoire HTBI primers to build TCR beta libraries. TCRdb recomputed calls from the multiplex PCR reads with MiXCR, one row per CDR3 protein. This sample yields roughly 610,000 distinct CDR3 sequences, of which approximately 15% are seen a single time; 15% to 20% belongs to the top ten. This entry is derived from a study of regulatory T cells in long-lasting Graves disease. Study findings and constraints: Compared with new cases, persistent Graves' patients showed reduced TCR diversity. Between persistent patients, 2,500 to 3,500 public clonotypes were shared, exceeding the roughly 1,000 shared between new patients.

The CDR3 covers 13 residues. V trimming: 7 bases; J trimming: 15 bases; junction bases outside the gene matches: 12. The V gene's germline CDR1 is SEHNR and CDR2 FQNEAQ (reference sequence). The same specimen was also included in a second study, on T cells in Graves' hyperthyroidism and ophthalmopathy. That source notes: Uncontrolled infections, other autoimmune diseases, pregnancy or lactation led to exclusion of patients. In blood, most of the thyroid clonotypes expanded above 0.001 were also present.

This TCR came from a woman aged 25 to 39 with Graves disease. The starting material was peripheral blood mononuclear cells (PBMCs), obtained at new diagnosis, from a patient treated with antithyroid drugs. The chain employs TRBV7-9 and TRBJ2-3, with 11 bases identical to TRBD2. CDR3 sequence: CASIPPGTSGPYF. CDR3 in DNA: TGTGCCAGCATCCCACCCGGGACTAGCGGTCCATATTTT.